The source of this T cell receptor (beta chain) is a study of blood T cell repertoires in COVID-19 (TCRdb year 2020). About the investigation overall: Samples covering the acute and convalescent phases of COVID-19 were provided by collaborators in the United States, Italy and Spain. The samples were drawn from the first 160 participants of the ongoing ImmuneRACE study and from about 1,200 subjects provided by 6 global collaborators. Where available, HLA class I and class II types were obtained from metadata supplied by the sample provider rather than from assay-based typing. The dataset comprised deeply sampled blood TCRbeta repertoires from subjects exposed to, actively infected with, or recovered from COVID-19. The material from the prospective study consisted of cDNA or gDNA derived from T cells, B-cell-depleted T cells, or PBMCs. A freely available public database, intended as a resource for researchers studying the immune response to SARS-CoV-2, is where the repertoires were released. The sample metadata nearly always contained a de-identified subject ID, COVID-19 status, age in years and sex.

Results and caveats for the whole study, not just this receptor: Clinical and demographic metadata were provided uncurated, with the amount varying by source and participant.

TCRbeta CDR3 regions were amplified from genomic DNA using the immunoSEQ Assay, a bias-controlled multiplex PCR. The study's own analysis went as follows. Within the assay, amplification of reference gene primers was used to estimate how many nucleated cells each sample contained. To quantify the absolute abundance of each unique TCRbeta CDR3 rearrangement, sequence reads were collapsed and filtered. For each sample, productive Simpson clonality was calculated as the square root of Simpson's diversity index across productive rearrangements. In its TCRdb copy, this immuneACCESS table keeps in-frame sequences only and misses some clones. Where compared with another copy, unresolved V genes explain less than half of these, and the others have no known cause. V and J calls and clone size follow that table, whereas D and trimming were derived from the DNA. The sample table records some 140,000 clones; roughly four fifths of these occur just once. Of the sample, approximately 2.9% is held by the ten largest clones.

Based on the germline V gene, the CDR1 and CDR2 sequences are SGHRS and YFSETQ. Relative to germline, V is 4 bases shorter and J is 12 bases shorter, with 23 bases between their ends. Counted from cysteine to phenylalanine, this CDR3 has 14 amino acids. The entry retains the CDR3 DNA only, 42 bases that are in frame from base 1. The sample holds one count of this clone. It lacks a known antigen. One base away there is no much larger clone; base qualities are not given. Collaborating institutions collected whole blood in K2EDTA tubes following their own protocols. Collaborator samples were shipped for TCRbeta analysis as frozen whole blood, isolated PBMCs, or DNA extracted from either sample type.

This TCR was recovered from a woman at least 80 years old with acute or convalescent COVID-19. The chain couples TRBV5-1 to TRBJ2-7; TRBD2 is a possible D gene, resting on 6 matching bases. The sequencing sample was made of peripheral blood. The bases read TGCGCCAGCAGCAGCGGAACCTCTGGCGGGGTTCTGTACTTC. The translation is CASSSGTSGGVLYF.